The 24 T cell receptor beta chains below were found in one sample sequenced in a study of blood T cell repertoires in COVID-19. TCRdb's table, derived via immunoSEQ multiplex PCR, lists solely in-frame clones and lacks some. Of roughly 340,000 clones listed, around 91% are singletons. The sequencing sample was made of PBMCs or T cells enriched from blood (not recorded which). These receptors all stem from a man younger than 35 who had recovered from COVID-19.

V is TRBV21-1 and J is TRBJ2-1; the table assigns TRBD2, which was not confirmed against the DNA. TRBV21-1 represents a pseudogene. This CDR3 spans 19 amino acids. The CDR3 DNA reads TGTGCCAGCAGCAAATCTCCAGCGGGAGGCCCTCCGGTATACAATGAGCAGTTCTTC. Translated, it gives CASSKSPAGGPPVYNEQFF.

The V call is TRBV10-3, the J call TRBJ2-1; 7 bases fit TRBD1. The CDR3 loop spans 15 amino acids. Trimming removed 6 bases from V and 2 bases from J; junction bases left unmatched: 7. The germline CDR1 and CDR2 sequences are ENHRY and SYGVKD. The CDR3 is CAIRGGQGAYNEQFF. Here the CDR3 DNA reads TGTGCCATCAGAGGCGGTCAGGGGGCCTACAATGAGCAGTTCTTC.

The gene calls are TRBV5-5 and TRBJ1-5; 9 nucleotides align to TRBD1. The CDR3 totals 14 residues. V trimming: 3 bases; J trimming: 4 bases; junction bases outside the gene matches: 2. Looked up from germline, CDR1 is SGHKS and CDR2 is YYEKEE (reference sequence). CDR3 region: CASSSGTGNQPQHF. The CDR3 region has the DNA TGTGCCAGCAGCTCCGGGACAGGGAATCAGCCCCAGCATTTT.

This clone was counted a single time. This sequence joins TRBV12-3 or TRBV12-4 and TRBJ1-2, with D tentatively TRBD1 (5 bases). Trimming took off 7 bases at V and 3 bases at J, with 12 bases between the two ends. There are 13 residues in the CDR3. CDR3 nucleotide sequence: TGTGCCAGCACCTTAGACAGCTACTATGGCTACACCTTC. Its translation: CASTLDSYYGYTF.

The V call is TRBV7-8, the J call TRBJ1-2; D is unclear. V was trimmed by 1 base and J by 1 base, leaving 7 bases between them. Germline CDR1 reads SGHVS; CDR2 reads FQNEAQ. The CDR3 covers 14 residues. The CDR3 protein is CASSLGAVNYGYTF. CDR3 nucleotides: TGTGCCAGCAGCTTAGGAGCGGTTAACTATGGCTACACCTTC.

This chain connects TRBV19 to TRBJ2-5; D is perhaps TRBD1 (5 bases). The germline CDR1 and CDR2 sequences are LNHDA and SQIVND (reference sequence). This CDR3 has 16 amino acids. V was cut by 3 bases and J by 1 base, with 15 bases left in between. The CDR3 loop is CASSIGHNPFQETQYF. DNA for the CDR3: TGTGCCAGTAGTATCGGACATAATCCCTTCCAAGAGACCCAGTACTTC.

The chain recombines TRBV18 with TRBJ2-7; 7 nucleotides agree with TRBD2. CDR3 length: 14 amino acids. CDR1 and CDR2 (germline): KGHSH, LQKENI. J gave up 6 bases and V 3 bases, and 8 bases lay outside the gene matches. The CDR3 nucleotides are TGTGCCAGCTCACCGGGGGGGATCGGAGGCGAGCAGTACTTC. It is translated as CASSPGGIGGEQYF.

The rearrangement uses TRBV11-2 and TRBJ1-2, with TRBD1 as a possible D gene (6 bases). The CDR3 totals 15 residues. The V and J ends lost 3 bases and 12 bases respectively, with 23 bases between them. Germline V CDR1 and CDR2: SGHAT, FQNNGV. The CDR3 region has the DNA TGTGCCAGCAGCTTTAGTTTTGGGTACAGGGAGGGAGACACCTTC. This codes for CASSFSFGYREGDTF.

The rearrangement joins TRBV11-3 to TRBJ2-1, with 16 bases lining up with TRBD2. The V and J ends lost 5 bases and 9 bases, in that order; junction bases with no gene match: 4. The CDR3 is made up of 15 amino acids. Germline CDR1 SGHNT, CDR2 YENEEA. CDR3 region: CASSLGLAGGSEQFF. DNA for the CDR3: TGTGCCAGCAGCCTGGGACTAGCGGGAGGGAGTGAGCAGTTCTTC.

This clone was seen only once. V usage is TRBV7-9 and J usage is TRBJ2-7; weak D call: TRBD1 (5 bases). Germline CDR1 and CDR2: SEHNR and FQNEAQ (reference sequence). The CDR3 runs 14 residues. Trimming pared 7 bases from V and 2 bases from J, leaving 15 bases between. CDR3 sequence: CASIHTGATYEQYF. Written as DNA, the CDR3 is TGTGCCAGCATCCATACAGGTGCTACCTACGAGCAGTACTTC.

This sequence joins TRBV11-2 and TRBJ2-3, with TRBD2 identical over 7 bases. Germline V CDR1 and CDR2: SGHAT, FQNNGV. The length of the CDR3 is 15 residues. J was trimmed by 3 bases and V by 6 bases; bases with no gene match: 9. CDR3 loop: CASRPFGGSTDTQYF. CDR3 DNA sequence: TGTGCCAGCAGACCCTTTGGCGGGAGTACAGATACGCAGTATTTT. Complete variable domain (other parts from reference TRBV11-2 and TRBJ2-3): EAGVAQSPRYKIIEKRQSVAFWCNPISGHATLYWYQQILGQGPKLLIQFQNNGVVDDSQLPKDRFSAERLKGVDSTLKIQPAKLEDSAVYLCASRPFGGSTDTQYFGPGTRLTVL.

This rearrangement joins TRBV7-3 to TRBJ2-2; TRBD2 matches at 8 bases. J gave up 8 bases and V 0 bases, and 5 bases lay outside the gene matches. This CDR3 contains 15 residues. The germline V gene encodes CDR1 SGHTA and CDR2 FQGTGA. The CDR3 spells CASSLTVLAGGELFF. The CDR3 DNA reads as TGTGCCAGCAGCTTAACGGTTCTAGCGGGTGGGGAGCTGTTTTTT. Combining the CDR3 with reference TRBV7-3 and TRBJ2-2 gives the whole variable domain GAGVSQTPSNKVTEKGKYVELRCDPISGHTALYWYRQSLGQGPEFLIYFQGTGAADDSGLPNDRFFAVRPEGSVSTLKIQRTERGDSAVYLCASSLTVLAGGELFFGEGSRLTVL.

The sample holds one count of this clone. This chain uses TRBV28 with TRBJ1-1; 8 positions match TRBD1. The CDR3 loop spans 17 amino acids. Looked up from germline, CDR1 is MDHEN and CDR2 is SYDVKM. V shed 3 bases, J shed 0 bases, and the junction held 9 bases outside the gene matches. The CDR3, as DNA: TGTGCCAGCAGTTTTCCGGCGACAGGGGAATTGAACACTGAAGCTTTCTTT. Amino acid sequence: CASSFPATGELNTEAFF. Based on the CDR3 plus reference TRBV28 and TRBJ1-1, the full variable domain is DVKVTQSSRYLVKRTGEKVFLECVQDMDHENMFWYRQDPGLGLRLIYFSYDVKMKEKGDIPEGYSVSREKKERFSLILESASTNQTSMYLCASSFPATGELNTEAFFGQGTRLTVV.

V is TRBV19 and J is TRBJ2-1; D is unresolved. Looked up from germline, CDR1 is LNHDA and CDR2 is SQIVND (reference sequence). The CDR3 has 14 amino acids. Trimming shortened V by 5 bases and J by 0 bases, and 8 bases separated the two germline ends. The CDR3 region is CASSVGSSYNEQFF. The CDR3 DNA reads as TGTGCCAGTAGTGTCGGTAGCTCCTACAATGAGCAGTTCTTC.

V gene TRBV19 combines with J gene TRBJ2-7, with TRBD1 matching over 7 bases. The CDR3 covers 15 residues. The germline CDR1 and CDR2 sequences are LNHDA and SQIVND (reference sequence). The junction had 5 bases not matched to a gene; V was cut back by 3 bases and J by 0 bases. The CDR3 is CASSIAGDSSYEQYF. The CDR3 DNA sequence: TGTGCCAGTAGTATCGCAGGGGACAGCTCCTACGAGCAGTACTTC. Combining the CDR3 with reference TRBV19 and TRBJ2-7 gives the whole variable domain DGGITQSPKYLFRKEGQNVTLSCEQNLNHDAMYWYRQDPGQGLRLIYYSQIVNDFQKGDIAEGYSVSREKKESFPLTVTSAQKNPTAFYLCASSIAGDSSYEQYFGPGTRLTVT.

CDR3 sequence reads: CASSRDMGRSSPLHF. CDR3 in DNA: TGTGCCAGCTCCAGAGATATGGGGCGATCCTCACCCCTCCACTTT. V usage is TRBV18 and J usage is TRBJ1-6; D is perhaps TRBD1 (5 bases). CDR1 is KGHSH and CDR2 is LQKENI in the germline V gene. This CDR3 has 15 amino acids. The V and J ends lost 6 bases and 10 bases respectively, with 19 bases between them. The whole variable domain, remainder taken from reference TRBV18 and TRBJ1-6, is NAGVMQNPRHLVRRRGQEARLRCSPMKGHSHVYWYRQLPEEGLKFMVYLQKENIIDESGMPKERFSAEFPKEGPSILRIQQVVRGDSAAYFCASSRDMGRSSPLHFGNGTRLTVT.

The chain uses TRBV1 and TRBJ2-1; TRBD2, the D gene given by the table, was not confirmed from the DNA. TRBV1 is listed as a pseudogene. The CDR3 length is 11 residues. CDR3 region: CTSSVRYEQFF. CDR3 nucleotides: TGCACCAGCAGCGTTAGATATGAGCAGTTCTTC.

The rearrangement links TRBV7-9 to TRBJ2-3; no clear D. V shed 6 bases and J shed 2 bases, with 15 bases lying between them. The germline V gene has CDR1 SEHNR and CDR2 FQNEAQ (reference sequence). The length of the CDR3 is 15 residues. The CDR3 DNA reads TGTGCCAGCAGATCTGACGGTCAGGACACAGATACGCAGTATTTT. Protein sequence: CASRSDGQDTDTQYF.

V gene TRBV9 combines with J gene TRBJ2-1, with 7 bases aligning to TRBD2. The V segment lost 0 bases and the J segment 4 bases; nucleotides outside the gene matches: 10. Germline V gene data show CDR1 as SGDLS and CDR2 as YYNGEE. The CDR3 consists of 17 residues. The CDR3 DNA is TGTGCCAGCAGCGTAGTTGGGTCTAGCGGAACGTACAATGAGCAGTTCTTC. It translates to CASSVVGSSGTYNEQFF.

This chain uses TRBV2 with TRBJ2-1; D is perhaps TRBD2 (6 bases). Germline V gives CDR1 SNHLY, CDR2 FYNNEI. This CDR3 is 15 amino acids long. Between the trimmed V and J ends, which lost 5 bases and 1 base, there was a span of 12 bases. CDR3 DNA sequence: TGTGCCAGCAGTCCAGGACTATCGTCCTACAATGAGCAGTTCTTC. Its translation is CASSPGLSSYNEQFF.

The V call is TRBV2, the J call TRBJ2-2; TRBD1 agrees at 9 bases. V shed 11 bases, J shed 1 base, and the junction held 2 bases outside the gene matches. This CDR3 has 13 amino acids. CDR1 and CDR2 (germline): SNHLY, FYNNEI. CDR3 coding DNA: TGTGCCGACAGGGGGGTGAACACCGGGGAGCTGTTTTTT. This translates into CADRGVNTGELFF.

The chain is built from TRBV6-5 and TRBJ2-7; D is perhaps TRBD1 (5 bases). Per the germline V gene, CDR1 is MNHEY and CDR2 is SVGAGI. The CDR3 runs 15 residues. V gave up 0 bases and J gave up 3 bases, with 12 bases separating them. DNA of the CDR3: TGTGCCAGCAGTTACTCGTTCCAGGGTAGCTACGAGCAGTACTTC. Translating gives CASSYSFQGSYEQYF.

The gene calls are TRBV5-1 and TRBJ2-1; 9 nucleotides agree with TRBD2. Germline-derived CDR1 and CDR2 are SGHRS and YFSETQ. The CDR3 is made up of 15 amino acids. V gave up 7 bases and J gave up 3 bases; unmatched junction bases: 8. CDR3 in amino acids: CASWGASGDYNEQFF. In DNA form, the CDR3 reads TGCGCCAGCTGGGGCGCTAGCGGGGACTACAATGAGCAGTTCTTC.

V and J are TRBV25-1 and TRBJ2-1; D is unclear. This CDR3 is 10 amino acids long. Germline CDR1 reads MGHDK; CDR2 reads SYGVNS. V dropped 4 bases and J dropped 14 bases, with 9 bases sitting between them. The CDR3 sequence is CASSGTGKFF. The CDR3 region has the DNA TGTGCCAGCAGTGGCACGGGTAAGTTCTTC.